A single sample is the source of the 13 T cell receptor beta chains below, sequenced in a study of blood T cell repertoires in COVID-19. Method: immunoSEQ multiplex PCR; TCRdb's copy keeps in-frame clones and lacks some. This table has under 250,000 clones, approximately 88% appearing once. Material: peripheral blood. These receptors were obtained from a middle-aged man with acute or convalescent COVID-19.

This clone was counted only a few times. The chain links TRBV9 to TRBJ1-1; D uncertain. V dropped 2 bases and J dropped 6 bases, with 11 bases sitting between them. CDR1 and CDR2 (germline): SGDLS, YYNGEE. This CDR3 region has 13 residues. The chain's CDR3 is CASSVAAGSEAFF. CDR3 coding DNA: TGTGCCAGCAGCGTCGCGGCGGGTTCTGAAGCTTTCTTT.

This chain links TRBV7-2 with TRBJ2-7; TRBD2 matches at 12 bases. The CDR3 is 18 amino acids. Germline CDR1 SGHTA, CDR2 FQGNSA. The V and J ends lost 1 base and 4 bases, in that order; junction bases with no gene match: 11. This chain's CDR3 is CASSLVTSGRTAPYEQYF. The CDR3 DNA reads as TGTGCCAGCAGCTTAGTTACTAGCGGGAGGACGGCACCTTACGAGCAGTACTTC.

Of note for this clone: The same CDR3 also results from other DNA sequences found in this sample. J is TRBJ1-2 and V is TRBV7-2, with D possibly TRBD1 on 5 matching bases. Germline V gene lookup returns CDR1 SGHTA and CDR2 FQGNSA. Trimming stripped 4 bases from V and 8 bases from J, with 20 bases between. This CDR3 contains 15 residues. The CDR3 coding sequence is TGTGCCAGCAGCTCGGCGGGGGTCGGCAGATCCGGCTACACCTTC. Its protein product is CASSSAGVGRSGYTF.

The chain links TRBV19 to TRBJ1-2; D may be TRBD1 (5 bases). Germline CDR1 reads LNHDA; CDR2 reads SQIVND (reference sequence). V was cut by 5 bases and J by 8 bases, with 21 bases left in between. There are 15 residues in the CDR3. The CDR3 spells CASSPIQSSKGGYTF. The CDR3 nucleotides read TGTGCCAGTAGTCCTATACAGTCCTCCAAGGGGGGCTACACCTTC.

The rearrangement joins TRBV5-1 to TRBJ2-2; the D gene is possibly TRBD1 (5 bases). The V end was cut by 0 bases, the J end by 3 bases, with 21 bases between. Germline V gene sequence: CDR1 SGHRS, CDR2 YFSETQ. This CDR3 contains 19 residues. This CDR3 is CASSLAGAGPLAYTGELFF. CDR3 DNA sequence: TGCGCCAGCAGCTTGGCCGGAGCAGGGCCCTTGGCCTACACCGGGGAGCTGTTTTTT.

This clone showed up just once. This rearrangement joins TRBV3-1 (or the pseudogene TRBV3-2) to TRBJ1-1, with D tentatively TRBD1 (5 bases). The V and J ends lost 1 base and 5 bases respectively, with 8 bases between them. The CDR3 contains 13 residues. Germline lookup yields CDR1 LGHDT and CDR2 YNNKEL (reference sequence). The CDR3 region is CASSQAGRTEAFF. CDR3 coding DNA: TGTGCCAGCAGCCAAGCAGGGAGGACTGAAGCTTTCTTT.

V is TRBV7-9 and J is TRBJ2-1, with D perhaps matching TRBD1 (5 bases). CDR1 and CDR2 (germline): SEHNR, FQNEAQ (reference sequence). V was shortened by 3 bases and J by 4 bases, with 19 bases between the two germline ends. This CDR3 has 17 amino acids. CDR3 in DNA: TGTGCCAGCAGCTTTTTCAGACCCAATGGGGCTTACAATGAGCAGTTCTTC. Its protein product is CASSFFRPNGAYNEQFF.

The V call is TRBV18, the J call TRBJ2-2; 10 bases map to TRBD1. Germline values: CDR1 KGHSH, CDR2 LQKENI. V lost 2 bases, J lost 6 bases, and 15 bases stayed unmatched. The CDR3 is made up of 19 amino acids. The CDR3 here is CASSPEVFTGTGAAGELFF. CDR3 DNA: TGTGCCAGCTCACCAGAGGTTTTTACGGGGACAGGGGCTGCCGGGGAGCTGTTTTTT. The full variable domain, rest sourced from reference TRBV18 and TRBJ2-2, is NAGVMQNPRHLVRRRGQEARLRCSPMKGHSHVYWYRQLPEEGLKFMVYLQKENIIDESGMPKERFSAEFPKEGPSILRIQQVVRGDSAAYFCASSPEVFTGTGAAGELFFGEGSRLTVL.

V gene TRBV19 combines with J gene TRBJ2-7; D may be TRBD2 (5 bases). This CDR3 comprises 12 residues. Germline CDR1 LNHDA, CDR2 SQIVND (reference sequence). Trimming pared 6 bases from V and 6 bases from J, leaving 12 bases between. The CDR3 region has the DNA TGTGCCAGTAGATTGGGAGCCGGCGAGCAGTACTTC. It translates to CASRLGAGEQYF.

This rearrangement joins TRBV12-3 or TRBV12-4 to TRBJ1-5, with 7 bases lining up with TRBD1. The trim removed 6 bases at V and 5 bases at J, leaving 4 bases unmatched. The CDR3 runs 13 residues. As DNA, the CDR3 is TGTGCCAGCAGCCCGACAGGGTATCAGCCCCAGCATTTT. Protein sequence: CASSPTGYQPQHF.

The chain employs TRBV19 and TRBJ2-7, with 11 bases that match TRBD2. V trimming: 6 bases; J trimming: 3 bases; junction bases outside the gene matches: 10. Germline CDR1 reads LNHDA; CDR2 reads SQIVND (reference sequence). The CDR3 has 16 residues. CDR3 protein: CASSSRGGTSGYEQYF. The DNA for the CDR3 is TGTGCCAGTAGCTCACGGGGCGGGACTAGCGGCTACGAGCAGTACTTC.

V usage is TRBV4-2 and J usage is TRBJ1-5; 8 nucleotides agree with TRBD1. J gave up 2 bases and V 0 bases, and 9 bases lay outside the gene matches. Germline CDR1 reads LGHNA; CDR2 reads YNFKEQ. This CDR3 contains 18 residues. DNA for the CDR3: TGTGCCAGCAGCCAAGATCCGCAGGGGGCGAGGGGCAATCAGCCCCAGCATTTT. Translation gives CASSQDPQGARGNQPQHF.

The chain has TRBV5-1 and TRBJ1-2; TRBD1 matches at 10 bases. CDR3 length equals 17 residues. Germline-derived CDR1 and CDR2 are SGHRS and YFSETQ. V gave up 4 bases and J gave up 5 bases; unmatched junction bases: 14. The DNA of the CDR3 is TGCGCCAGCAGCGTTACCGGGACAGGGGCGAGTGGGTATGGCTACACCTTC. This codes for CASSVTGTGASGYGYTF.